The sample holds a few counts of the clone carrying this T cell receptor (beta chain). The antigen is unknown. V lost 2 bases to trimming and J lost 2 bases; unmatched junction nucleotides: 6. There are 15 residues in the CDR3. CDR1 is DFQATT and CDR2 is SNEGSKA in the germline V gene (reference sequence). TCRdb used MiXCR to reprocess the RT-PCR reads, holding one entry per CDR3 protein. The sample yields about 780,000 distinct CDR3 sequences, around 18% seen once. This sample stems from a study of response to subunit inactivated influenza vaccine. Findings and limits, study-wide: Each seasonal influenza vaccination recruits few new T cells, the authors suggested.

Sequenced here: PBMCs from blood, sampled 4 to 6 days after vaccination. The rearrangement links TRBV20-1 to TRBJ2-3; 8 bases match TRBD2. This clonotype was sampled from a man in his forties or fifties who received an inactivated influenza vaccine. The CDR3 loop reads CSARPIAGTTDTQYF. As DNA, the CDR3 is TGCAGTGCTAGACCCATAGCGGGAACCACAGATACGCAGTATTTT.